This is a list of T cell receptor beta chains from one sample in a study of blood T cells in healthy people across ages. TCRdb used MiXCR to reprocess the 5' RACE reads, holding one entry per CDR3 protein. This table holds approximately 830,000 distinct CDR3 sequences, 60% to 80% found once. Sequencing was carried out using blood. The receptors originated from a man in his thirties or forties in good health. The CDR3 runs from the conserved cysteine through the conserved F or W. D genes are given only for firm matches. A clone size is listed for some rows: how often the clone was seen (once, few, many), or a class if it is expanded.

v_call: TRBV3-1
j_call: TRBJ2-7
d_call: .
clone_size: .
cdr3_aa: CASSYGQSKVYEQYF
cdr3_nt: TGTGCCAGCAGCTACGGACAGTCTAAGGTCTACGAGCAGTACTTC

v_call: TRBV28
j_call: TRBJ2-7
d_call: TRBD1
clone_size: few
cdr3_aa: CASSAFSGTGEVYEQYF
cdr3_nt: TGTGCCAGCAGTGCCTTCTCCGGGACAGGGGAAGTATACGAGCAGTACTTC

v_call: TRBV6-2/TRBV6-3
j_call: TRBJ2-7
d_call: TRBD1
clone_size: .
cdr3_aa: CASSWGLPGQGSGEQYF
cdr3_nt: TGTGCCAGCAGTTGGGGCCTCCCGGGACAGGGATCCGGCGAGCAGTACTTC

v_call: TRBV4-3
j_call: TRBJ1-2
d_call: .
clone_size: few
cdr3_aa: CASSQDWGASGYTF
cdr3_nt: TGCGCCAGCAGCCAAGATTGGGGGGCGTCCGGCTACACCTTC

v_call: TRBV9
j_call: TRBJ2-5
d_call: .
clone_size: .
cdr3_aa: CASGRGAEETQYF
cdr3_nt: TGTGCCAGCGGGAGGGGGGCCGAAGAGACCCAGTACTTC

v_call: TRBV29-1
j_call: TRBJ2-1
d_call: .
clone_size: .
cdr3_aa: CSVQPISIDEQFF
cdr3_nt: TGCAGCGTTCAACCGATAAGCATCGATGAGCAGTTCTTC

v_call: TRBV4-3
j_call: TRBJ2-7
d_call: TRBD2
clone_size: .
cdr3_aa: CASSQDTSGMYEQYF
cdr3_nt: TGCGCCAGCAGCCAAGACACTAGCGGAATGTACGAGCAGTACTTC

v_call: TRBV9
j_call: TRBJ1-6
d_call: TRBD1
clone_size: .
cdr3_aa: CASSVGTGATHSPLHF
cdr3_nt: TGTGCCAGCAGCGTCGGGACAGGGGCCACCCATTCACCCCTCCACTTT

v_call: TRBV5-6
j_call: TRBJ2-5
d_call: .
clone_size: .
cdr3_aa: CASSLRKLGGGGRQETQYF
cdr3_nt: TGTGCCAGCAGCCTGCGGAAGTTAGGAGGGGGCGGAAGACAAGAGACCCAGTACTTC

v_call: TRBV7-2
j_call: TRBJ2-3
d_call: .
clone_size: .
cdr3_aa: CASSLAGQRTDTQYF
cdr3_nt: TGTGCCAGTAGCTTAGCCGGGCAACGCACAGATACGCAGTATTTT

v_call: TRBV29-1
j_call: TRBJ2-1
d_call: .
clone_size: many
cdr3_aa: CSVGGNEQFF
cdr3_nt: TGCAGCGTTGGCGGTAATGAGCAGTTCTTC

v_call: TRBV20-1
j_call: TRBJ2-5
d_call: TRBD1
clone_size: few
cdr3_aa: CSAPKPGQGLETQYF
cdr3_nt: TGCAGTGCTCCCAAACCGGGACAGGGTTTGGAGACCCAGTACTTC

v_call: TRBV5-5
j_call: TRBJ2-1
d_call: TRBD2
clone_size: few
cdr3_aa: CASSFSGGEEEQFF
cdr3_nt: TGTGCCAGCAGTTTTAGCGGGGGGGAGGAGGAGCAGTTCTTC

v_call: TRBV9
j_call: TRBJ2-3
d_call: TRBD2
clone_size: .
cdr3_aa: CASRGGLAVDTQYF
cdr3_nt: TGTGCCAGCAGGGGGGGACTAGCGGTAGATACGCAGTATTTT

v_call: TRBV6-2/TRBV6-3
j_call: TRBJ2-1
d_call: TRBD2
clone_size: once
cdr3_aa: CASSKHSGTISSEQFF
cdr3_nt: TGTGCCAGCAGTAAACATTCCGGGACTATTTCCAGTGAGCAGTTCTTC

v_call: TRBV2
j_call: TRBJ2-6
d_call: .
clone_size: .
cdr3_aa: CASRQDTPWVLTF
cdr3_nt: TGTGCCAGCAGACAGGACACACCCTGGGTCCTGACTTTC

v_call: TRBV29-1
j_call: TRBJ2-7
d_call: TRBD1
clone_size: .
cdr3_aa: CSAMGQQNEQYF
cdr3_nt: TGCAGCGCAATGGGACAGCAGAACGAGCAGTACTTC

v_call: TRBV7-2
j_call: TRBJ2-7
d_call: .
clone_size: .
cdr3_aa: CASSANPGHSYEQYF
cdr3_nt: TGTGCCAGCAGCGCGAATCCGGGACATTCCTACGAGCAGTACTTC

v_call: TRBV4-2
j_call: TRBJ1-1
d_call: .
clone_size: .
cdr3_aa: CASSQDERWNTEAFF
cdr3_nt: TGTGCCAGCAGCCAAGATGAACGGTGGAACACTGAAGCTTTCTTT

v_call: TRBV10-3
j_call: TRBJ1-2
d_call: .
clone_size: .
cdr3_aa: CAISDLGTRGGYTF
cdr3_nt: TGTGCCATCAGTGATTTGGGCACGCGGGGTGGCTACACCTTC

v_call: TRBV18
j_call: TRBJ1-1
d_call: .
clone_size: .
cdr3_aa: CASSPIVDRNTEAFF
cdr3_nt: TGTGCCAGCTCACCAATTGTTGACAGGAACACTGAAGCTTTCTTT

v_call: TRBV5-6
j_call: TRBJ1-5
d_call: TRBD1
clone_size: .
cdr3_aa: CASSFYGTGNQPQHF
cdr3_nt: TGTGCCAGCAGCTTCTACGGGACAGGGAACCAGCCCCAGCATTTT

v_call: TRBV20-1
j_call: TRBJ2-5
d_call: .
clone_size: .
cdr3_aa: CSARRVGRGETQYF
cdr3_nt: TGCAGTGCTAGAAGGGTAGGGCGGGGAGAGACCCAGTACTTC

v_call: TRBV29-1
j_call: TRBJ2-1
d_call: .
clone_size: .
cdr3_aa: CSDLTTPHNEQFF
cdr3_nt: TGCAGCGATCTGACTACGCCCCACAATGAGCAGTTCTTC

v_call: TRBV5-1
j_call: TRBJ1-1
d_call: .
clone_size: .
cdr3_aa: CASSPAPRVNTEAFF
cdr3_nt: TGCGCCAGCAGCCCGGCCCCCAGGGTGAACACTGAAGCTTTCTTT

v_call: TRBV30
j_call: TRBJ1-2
d_call: .
clone_size: .
cdr3_aa: CAWSVLAGQADGYTF
cdr3_nt: TGTGCCTGGAGTGTTCTGGCTGGGCAGGCAGATGGCTACACCTTC

v_call: TRBV18
j_call: TRBJ1-2
d_call: TRBD1
clone_size: .
cdr3_aa: CASSQRTTGQGNGYTF
cdr3_nt: TGTGCCAGCTCACAACGGACTACGGGACAGGGGAACGGCTACACCTTC

v_call: TRBV12-3/TRBV12-4
j_call: TRBJ1-2
d_call: TRBD1
clone_size: .
cdr3_aa: CASSVEDRGGYTF
cdr3_nt: TGTGCCAGCAGTGTAGAAGACAGGGGAGGCTACACCTTC

v_call: TRBV6-2/TRBV6-3
j_call: TRBJ2-1
d_call: TRBD2
clone_size: .
cdr3_aa: CASNFSPGTSGGAYNEQFF
cdr3_nt: TGTGCCAGCAATTTCTCCCCCGGGACTAGCGGGGGGGCATACAATGAGCAGTTCTTC

v_call: TRBV28
j_call: TRBJ2-3
d_call: .
clone_size: .
cdr3_aa: CASSPLGEGAGPTDTQYF
cdr3_nt: TGTGCCAGCAGTCCACTGGGTGAAGGGGCCGGGCCCACAGATACGCAGTATTTT

v_call: TRBV30
j_call: TRBJ1-5
d_call: .
clone_size: .
cdr3_aa: CAWGIQGSNQPQHF
cdr3_nt: TGTGCCTGGGGAATCCAGGGGAGCAATCAGCCCCAGCATTTT

v_call: TRBV13
j_call: TRBJ2-5
d_call: TRBD2
clone_size: .
cdr3_aa: CASSLGVLAGGEETQYF
cdr3_nt: TGTGCCAGCAGCCTCGGCGTTCTAGCGGGGGGGGAAGAGACCCAGTACTTC

v_call: TRBV27
j_call: TRBJ1-2
d_call: .
clone_size: .
cdr3_aa: CASSVQGSYGYTF
cdr3_nt: TGTGCCAGCAGTGTACAGGGCAGCTATGGCTACACCTTC

v_call: TRBV3-1
j_call: TRBJ2-1
d_call: TRBD2
clone_size: .
cdr3_aa: CASSQAGRDEQFF
cdr3_nt: TGTGCCAGCAGCCAAGCAGGGAGGGATGAGCAGTTCTTC

v_call: TRBV5-8
j_call: TRBJ2-5
d_call: .
clone_size: .
cdr3_aa: CASSSLGQPEETQYF
cdr3_nt: TGTGCCAGCAGCTCTCTTGGGCAGCCAGAAGAGACCCAGTACTTC

v_call: TRBV7-2
j_call: TRBJ2-5
d_call: TRBD1
clone_size: .
cdr3_aa: CASSSWTGIQETQYF
cdr3_nt: TGTGCCAGCAGCTCCTGGACAGGGATTCAAGAGACCCAGTACTTC

v_call: TRBV4-3
j_call: TRBJ2-1
d_call: .
clone_size: .
cdr3_aa: CASSYYYQGTEQFF
cdr3_nt: TGCGCCAGCAGCTACTATTACCAGGGGACGGAGCAGTTCTTC

v_call: TRBV5-1
j_call: TRBJ1-1
d_call: TRBD1
clone_size: .
cdr3_aa: CASSLQTGAGEAFF
cdr3_nt: TGCGCCAGCAGCCTACAGACAGGGGCGGGTGAAGCTTTCTTT

v_call: TRBV7-2
j_call: TRBJ2-7
d_call: .
clone_size: .
cdr3_aa: CASSHGAGQAYEQYF
cdr3_nt: TGTGCCAGCAGCCATGGGGCGGGACAAGCGTACGAGCAGTACTTC

v_call: TRBV7-3
j_call: TRBJ2-3
d_call: .
clone_size: once
cdr3_aa: CASSLGRGGDTQYF
cdr3_nt: TGTGCCAGCAGCTTAGGCAGAGGCGGAGATACGCAGTATTTT

v_call: TRBV29-1
j_call: TRBJ1-3
d_call: TRBD1
clone_size: .
cdr3_aa: CGVGTGAGNTIYF
cdr3_nt: TGCGGCGTCGGGACAGGAGCTGGAAACACCATATATTTT

v_call: TRBV12-3/TRBV12-4
j_call: TRBJ1-2
d_call: TRBD1
clone_size: few
cdr3_aa: CASTKTGRGYGYTF
cdr3_nt: TGTGCCAGCACCAAGACAGGGCGTGGGTATGGCTACACCTTC

v_call: TRBV12-3/TRBV12-4
j_call: TRBJ1-5
d_call: .
clone_size: once
cdr3_aa: CASSLRDGNGQPQHF
cdr3_nt: TGTGCCAGCAGTTTAAGGGATGGCAACGGGCAGCCCCAGCATTTT

v_call: TRBV7-3
j_call: TRBJ1-2
d_call: .
clone_size: once
cdr3_aa: CASSSDGVKGGYTF
cdr3_nt: TGTGCCAGCAGCTCCGACGGGGTGAAAGGGGGCTACACCTTC

v_call: TRBV2
j_call: TRBJ2-2
d_call: .
clone_size: .
cdr3_aa: CASYAGYDTGELFF
cdr3_nt: TGTGCCAGCTATGCGGGGTACGACACCGGGGAGCTGTTTTTT

v_call: TRBV4-3
j_call: TRBJ1-6
d_call: TRBD1
clone_size: few
cdr3_aa: CASSQGGQGNSPLHF
cdr3_nt: TGCGCCAGCAGCCAAGGGGGACAGGGTAATTCACCCCTCCACTTT

v_call: TRBV4-3
j_call: TRBJ2-5
d_call: .
clone_size: .
cdr3_aa: CASSQDLQARQETQYF
cdr3_nt: TGCGCCAGCAGCCAAGATTTGCAGGCGAGACAAGAGACCCAGTACTTC

v_call: TRBV6-5
j_call: TRBJ2-7
d_call: TRBD2
clone_size: .
cdr3_aa: CASSPERGSSYEQYF
cdr3_nt: TGTGCCAGCAGTCCGGAGCGGGGAAGCTCCTACGAGCAGTATTTC